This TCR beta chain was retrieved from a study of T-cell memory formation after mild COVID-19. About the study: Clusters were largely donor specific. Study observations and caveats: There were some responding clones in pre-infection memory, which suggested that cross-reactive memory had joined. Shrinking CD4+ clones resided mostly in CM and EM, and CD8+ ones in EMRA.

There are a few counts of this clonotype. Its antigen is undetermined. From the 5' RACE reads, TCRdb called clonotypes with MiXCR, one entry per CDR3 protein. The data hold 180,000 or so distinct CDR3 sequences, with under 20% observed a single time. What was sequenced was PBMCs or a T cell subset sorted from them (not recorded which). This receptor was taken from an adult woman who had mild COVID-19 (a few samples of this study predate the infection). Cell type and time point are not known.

This CDR3 reads CSARRTSGTSTDTQYF. For the CDR3, the DNA is TGCAGTGCCAGACGGACTAGCGGAACTAGCACAGATACGCAGTATTTT. This chain connects TRBV20-1 to TRBJ2-3, with 10 bases identical to TRBD2. The V gene's germline CDR1 is DFQATT and CDR2 SNEGSKA (reference sequence). The CDR3 is 16 amino acids. V shed 6 bases and J 0 bases; nucleotides not matched to a gene: 9.